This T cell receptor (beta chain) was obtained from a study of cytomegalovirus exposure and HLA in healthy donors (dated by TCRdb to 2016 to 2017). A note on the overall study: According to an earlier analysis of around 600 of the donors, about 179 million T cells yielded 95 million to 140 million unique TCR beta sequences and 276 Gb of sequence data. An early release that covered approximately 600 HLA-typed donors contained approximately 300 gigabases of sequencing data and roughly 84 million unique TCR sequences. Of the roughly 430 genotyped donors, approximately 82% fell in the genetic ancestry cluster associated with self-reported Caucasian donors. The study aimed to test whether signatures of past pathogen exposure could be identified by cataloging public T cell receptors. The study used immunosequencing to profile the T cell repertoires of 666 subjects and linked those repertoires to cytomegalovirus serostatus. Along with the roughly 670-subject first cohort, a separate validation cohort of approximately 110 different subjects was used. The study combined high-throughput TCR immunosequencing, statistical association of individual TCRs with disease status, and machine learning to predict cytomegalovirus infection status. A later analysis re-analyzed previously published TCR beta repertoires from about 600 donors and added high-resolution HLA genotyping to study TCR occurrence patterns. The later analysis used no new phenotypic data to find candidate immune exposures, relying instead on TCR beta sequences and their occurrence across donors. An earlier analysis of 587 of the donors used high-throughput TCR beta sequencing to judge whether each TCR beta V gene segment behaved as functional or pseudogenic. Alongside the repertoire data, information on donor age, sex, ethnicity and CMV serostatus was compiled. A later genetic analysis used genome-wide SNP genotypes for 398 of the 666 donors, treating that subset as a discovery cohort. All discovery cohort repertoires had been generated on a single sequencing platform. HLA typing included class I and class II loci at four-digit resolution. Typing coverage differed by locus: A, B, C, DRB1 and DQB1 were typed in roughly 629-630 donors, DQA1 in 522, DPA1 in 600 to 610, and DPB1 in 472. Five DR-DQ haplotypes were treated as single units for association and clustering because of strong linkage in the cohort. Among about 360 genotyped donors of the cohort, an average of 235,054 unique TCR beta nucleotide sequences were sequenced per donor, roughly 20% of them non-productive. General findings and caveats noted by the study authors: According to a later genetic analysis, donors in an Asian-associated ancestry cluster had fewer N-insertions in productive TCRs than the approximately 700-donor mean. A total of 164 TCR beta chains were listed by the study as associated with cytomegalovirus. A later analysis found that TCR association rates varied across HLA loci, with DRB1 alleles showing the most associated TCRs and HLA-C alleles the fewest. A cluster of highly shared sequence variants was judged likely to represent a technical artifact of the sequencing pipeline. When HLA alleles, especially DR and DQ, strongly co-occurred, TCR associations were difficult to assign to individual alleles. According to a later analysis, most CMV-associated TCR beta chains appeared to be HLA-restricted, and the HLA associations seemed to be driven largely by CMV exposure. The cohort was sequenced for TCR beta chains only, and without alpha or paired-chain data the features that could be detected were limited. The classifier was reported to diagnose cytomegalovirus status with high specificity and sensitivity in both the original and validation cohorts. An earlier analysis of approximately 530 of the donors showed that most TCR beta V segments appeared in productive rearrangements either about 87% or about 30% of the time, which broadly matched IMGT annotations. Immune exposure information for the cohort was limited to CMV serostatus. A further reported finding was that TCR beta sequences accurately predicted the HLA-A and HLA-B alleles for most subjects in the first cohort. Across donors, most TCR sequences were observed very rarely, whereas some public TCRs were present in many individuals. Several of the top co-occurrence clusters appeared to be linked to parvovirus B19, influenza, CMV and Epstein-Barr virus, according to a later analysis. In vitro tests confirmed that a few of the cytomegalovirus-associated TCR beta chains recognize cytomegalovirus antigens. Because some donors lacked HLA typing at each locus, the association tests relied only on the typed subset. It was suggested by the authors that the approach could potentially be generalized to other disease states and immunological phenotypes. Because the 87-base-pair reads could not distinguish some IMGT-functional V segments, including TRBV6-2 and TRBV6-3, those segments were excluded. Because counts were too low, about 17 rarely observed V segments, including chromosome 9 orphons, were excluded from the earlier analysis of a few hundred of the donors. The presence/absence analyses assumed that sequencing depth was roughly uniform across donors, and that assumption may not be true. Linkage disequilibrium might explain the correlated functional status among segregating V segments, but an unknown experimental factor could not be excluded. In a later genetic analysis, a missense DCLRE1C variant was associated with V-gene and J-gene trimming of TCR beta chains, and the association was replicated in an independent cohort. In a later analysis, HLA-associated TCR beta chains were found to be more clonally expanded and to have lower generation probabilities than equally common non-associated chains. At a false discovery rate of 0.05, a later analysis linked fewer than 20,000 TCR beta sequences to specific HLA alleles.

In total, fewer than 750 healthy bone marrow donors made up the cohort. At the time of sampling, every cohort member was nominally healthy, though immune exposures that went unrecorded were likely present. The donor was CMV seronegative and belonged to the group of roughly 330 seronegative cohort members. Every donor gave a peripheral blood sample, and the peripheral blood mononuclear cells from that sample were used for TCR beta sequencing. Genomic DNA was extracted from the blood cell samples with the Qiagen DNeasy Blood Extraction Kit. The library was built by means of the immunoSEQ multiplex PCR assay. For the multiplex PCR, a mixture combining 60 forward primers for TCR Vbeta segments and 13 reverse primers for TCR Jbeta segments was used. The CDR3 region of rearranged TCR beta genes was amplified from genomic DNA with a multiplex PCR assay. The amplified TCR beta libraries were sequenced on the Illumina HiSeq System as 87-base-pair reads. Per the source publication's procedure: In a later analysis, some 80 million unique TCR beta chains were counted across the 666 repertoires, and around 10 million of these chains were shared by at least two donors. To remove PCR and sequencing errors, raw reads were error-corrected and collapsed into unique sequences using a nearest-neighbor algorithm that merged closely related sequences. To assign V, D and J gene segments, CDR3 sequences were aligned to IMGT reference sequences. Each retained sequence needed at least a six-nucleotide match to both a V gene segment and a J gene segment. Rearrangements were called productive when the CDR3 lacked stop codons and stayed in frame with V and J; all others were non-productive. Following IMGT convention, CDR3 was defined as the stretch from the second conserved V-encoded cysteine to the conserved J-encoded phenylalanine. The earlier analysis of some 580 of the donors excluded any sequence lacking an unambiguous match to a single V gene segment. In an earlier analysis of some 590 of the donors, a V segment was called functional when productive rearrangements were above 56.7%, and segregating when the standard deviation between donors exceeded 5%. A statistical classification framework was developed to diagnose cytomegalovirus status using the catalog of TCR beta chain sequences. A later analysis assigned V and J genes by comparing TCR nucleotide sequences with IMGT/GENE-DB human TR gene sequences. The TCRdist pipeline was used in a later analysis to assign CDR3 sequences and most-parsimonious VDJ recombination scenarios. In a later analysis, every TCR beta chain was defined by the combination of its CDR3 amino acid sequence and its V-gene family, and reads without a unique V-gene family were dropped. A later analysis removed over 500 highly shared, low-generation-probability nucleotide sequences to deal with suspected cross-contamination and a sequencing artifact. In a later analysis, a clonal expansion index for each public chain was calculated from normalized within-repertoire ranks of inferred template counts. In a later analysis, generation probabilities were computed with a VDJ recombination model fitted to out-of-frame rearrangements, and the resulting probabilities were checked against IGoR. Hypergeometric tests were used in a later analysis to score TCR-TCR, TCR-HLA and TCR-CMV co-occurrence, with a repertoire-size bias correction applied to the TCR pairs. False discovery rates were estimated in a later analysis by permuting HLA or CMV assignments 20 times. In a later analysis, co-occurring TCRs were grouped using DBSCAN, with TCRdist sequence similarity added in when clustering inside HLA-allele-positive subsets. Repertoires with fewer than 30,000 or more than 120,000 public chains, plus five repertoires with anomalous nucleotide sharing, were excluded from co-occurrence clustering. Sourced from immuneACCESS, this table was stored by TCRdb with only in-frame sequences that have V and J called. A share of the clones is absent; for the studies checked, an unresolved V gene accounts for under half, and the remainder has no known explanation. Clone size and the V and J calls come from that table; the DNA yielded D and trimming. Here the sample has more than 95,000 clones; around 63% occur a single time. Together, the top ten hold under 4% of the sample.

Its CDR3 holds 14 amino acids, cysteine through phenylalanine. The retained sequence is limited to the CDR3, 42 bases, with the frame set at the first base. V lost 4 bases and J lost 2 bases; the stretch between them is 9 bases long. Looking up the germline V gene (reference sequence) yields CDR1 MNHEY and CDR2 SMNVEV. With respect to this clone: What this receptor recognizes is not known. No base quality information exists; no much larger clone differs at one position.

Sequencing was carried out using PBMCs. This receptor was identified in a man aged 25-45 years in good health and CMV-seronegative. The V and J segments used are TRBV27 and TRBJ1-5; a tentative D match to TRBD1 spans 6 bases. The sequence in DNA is TGTGCCAGCAGTTACTCAGGGGGCAATCAGCCCCAGCATTTT. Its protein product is CASSYSGGNQPQHF.